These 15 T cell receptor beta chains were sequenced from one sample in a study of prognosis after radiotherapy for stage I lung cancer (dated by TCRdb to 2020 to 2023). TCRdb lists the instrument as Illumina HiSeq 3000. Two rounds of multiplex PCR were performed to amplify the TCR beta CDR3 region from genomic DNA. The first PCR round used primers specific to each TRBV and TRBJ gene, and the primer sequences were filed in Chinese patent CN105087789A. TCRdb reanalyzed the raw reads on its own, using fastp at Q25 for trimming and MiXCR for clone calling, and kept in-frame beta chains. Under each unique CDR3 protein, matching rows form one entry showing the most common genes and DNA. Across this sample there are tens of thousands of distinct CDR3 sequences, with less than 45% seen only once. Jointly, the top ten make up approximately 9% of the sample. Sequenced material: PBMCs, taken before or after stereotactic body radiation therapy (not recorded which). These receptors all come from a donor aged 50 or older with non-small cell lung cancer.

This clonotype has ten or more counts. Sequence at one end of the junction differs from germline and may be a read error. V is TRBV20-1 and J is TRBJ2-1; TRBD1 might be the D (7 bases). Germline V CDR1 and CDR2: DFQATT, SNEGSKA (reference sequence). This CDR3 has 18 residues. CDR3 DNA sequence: TGCAGTGCTCGAGAGAGAGGACAGGACTACTACTCCTACAATGAGCAGTTCTTC. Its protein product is CSARERGQDYYSYNEQFF.

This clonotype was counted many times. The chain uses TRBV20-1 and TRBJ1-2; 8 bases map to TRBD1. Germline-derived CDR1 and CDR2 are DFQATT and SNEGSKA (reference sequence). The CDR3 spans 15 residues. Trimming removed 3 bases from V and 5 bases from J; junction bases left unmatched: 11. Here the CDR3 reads CSASSAGTGGYGYTF. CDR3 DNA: TGCAGTGCTAGTTCGGCAGGGACAGGCGGGTATGGCTACACCTTC.

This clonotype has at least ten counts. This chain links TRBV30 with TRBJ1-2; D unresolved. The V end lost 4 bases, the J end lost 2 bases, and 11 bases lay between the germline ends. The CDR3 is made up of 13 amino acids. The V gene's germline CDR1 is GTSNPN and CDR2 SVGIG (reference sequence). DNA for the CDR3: TGTGCCTGGAATGTTGCGCTGAACTATGGCTACACCTTC. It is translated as CAWNVALNYGYTF.

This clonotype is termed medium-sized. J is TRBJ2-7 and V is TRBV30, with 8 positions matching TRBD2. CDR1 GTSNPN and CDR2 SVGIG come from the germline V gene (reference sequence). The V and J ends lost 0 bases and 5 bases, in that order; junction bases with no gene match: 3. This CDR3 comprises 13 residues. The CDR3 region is CAWSVQAGDEQYF. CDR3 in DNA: TGTGCCTGGAGTGTGCAAGCGGGAGACGAGCAGTACTTC.

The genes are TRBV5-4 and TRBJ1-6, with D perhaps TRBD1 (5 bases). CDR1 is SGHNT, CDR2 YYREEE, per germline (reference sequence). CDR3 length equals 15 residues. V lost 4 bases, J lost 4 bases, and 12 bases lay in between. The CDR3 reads CASSNKGQYNSPLHF. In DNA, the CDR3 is TGTGCCAGCAGCAACAAAGGACAATATAATTCACCCCTCCACTTT.

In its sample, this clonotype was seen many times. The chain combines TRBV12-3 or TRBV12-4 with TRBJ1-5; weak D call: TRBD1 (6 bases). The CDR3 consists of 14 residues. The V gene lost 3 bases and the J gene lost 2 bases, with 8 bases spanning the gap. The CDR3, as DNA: TGTGCCAGCAGTTTGAGACAGGGCAATCAGCCCCAGCATTTT. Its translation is CASSLRQGNQPQHF.

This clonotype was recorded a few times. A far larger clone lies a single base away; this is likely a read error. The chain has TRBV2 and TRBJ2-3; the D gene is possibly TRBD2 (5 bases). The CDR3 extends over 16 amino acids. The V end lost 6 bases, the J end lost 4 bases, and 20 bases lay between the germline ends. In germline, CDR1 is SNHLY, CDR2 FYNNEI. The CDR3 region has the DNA TGTGCCAGCAGCGTCGATTCGGCCCCCGGGGCAGATACGCAGTATTTT. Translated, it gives CASSVDSAPGADTQYF.

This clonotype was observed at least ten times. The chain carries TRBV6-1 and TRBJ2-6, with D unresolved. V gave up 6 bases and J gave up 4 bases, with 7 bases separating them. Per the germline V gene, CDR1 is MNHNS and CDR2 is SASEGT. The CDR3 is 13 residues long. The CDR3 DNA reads TGTGCCAGCAGGCTGGCAGGGGCCAACGTCCTGACTTTC. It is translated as CASRLAGANVLTF.

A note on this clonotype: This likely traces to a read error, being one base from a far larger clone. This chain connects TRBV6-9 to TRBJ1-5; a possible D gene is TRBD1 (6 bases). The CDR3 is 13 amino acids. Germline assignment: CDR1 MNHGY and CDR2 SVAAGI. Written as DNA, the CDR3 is TGTGCCAGCAGTTACAGGGGAAATCAGACCCAGCATTTT. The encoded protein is CASSYRGNQTQHF.

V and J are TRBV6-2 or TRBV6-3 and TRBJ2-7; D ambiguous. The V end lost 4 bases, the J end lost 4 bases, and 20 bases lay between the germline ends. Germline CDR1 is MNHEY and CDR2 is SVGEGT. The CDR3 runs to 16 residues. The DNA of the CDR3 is TGTGCCAGCAGTTCCCCCCGACTCTCGTGGAAATACGAGCAGTACTTC. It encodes CASSSPRLSWKYEQYF.

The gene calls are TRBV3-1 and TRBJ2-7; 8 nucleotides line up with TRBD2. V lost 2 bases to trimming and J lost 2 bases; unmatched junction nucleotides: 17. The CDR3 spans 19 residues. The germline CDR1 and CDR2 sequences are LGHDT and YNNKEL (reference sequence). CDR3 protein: CASSQNTGGILAVPYEQYF. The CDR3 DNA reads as TGTGCCAGCAGCCAAAACACAGGCGGGATACTAGCGGTACCCTACGAGCAGTACTTC.

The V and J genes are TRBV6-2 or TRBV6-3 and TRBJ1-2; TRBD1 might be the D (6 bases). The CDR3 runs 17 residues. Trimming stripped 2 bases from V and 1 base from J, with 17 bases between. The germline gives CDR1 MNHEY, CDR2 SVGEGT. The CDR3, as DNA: TGTGCCAGCAGTTACGGGGGACACGTCCTGATTAACTATGGCTACACCTTC. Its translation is CASSYGGHVLINYGYTF.

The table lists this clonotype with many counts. The CDR3 nucleotides are TGTGCCAGCAGTTACTCAAACGCAGATACGCAGTATTTT. It yields the protein CASSYSNADTQYF. The chain uses TRBV6-2 or TRBV6-3 and TRBJ2-3; the D is unclear. CDR1 is MNHEY, CDR2 SVGEGT, per germline. V was pared by 0 bases and J by 4 bases, with 5 bases between. This CDR3 is built from 13 residues.

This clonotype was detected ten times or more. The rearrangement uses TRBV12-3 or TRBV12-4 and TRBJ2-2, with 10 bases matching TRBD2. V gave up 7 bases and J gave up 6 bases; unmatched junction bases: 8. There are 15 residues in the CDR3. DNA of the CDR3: TGTGCCAGCACTCAACTAGCGGGGCGTGCCGGGGAGCTGTTTTTT. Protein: CASTQLAGRAGELFF.

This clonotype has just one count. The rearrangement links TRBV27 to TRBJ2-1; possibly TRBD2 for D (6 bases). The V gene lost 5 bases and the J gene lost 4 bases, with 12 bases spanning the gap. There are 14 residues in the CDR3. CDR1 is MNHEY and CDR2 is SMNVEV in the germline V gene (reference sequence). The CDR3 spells CASSPGREYNEQFF. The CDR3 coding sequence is TGTGCCAGCAGTCCGGGACGGGAGTACAATGAGCAGTTCTTC.